The sample holds many counts of the clone carrying this T cell receptor (beta chain). Its antigen is still unknown. The data derive from a study of CD8 T cells in ankylosing spondylitis. Library preparation for TCR beta used quantitative 5'-RACE with molecular barcodes. Via MiXCR, TCRdb re-called the 5' RACE reads, giving one row per CDR3 protein. The table shows 180,000 or so distinct CDR3 sequences, with approximately 10% occurring only once. Broader study findings: Characteristic, it appeared, of ankylosing spondylitis blood was a TCR beta motif of eight highly homologous variants. The disease-linked clones had a CD8+ phenotype and low blood frequencies.

The CDR3 sequence is 11 residues long. From germline, CDR1 is MNHEY and CDR2 SMNVEV (reference sequence). V was pared by 6 bases and J by 6 bases, with 6 bases between. Input material: blood, either unsorted or a sorted T cell fraction (not recorded which). This TCR came from a male donor with ankylosing spondylitis or in good health (not recorded which). This chain uses TRBV27 with TRBJ2-4; D is uncertain. The CDR3 DNA sequence: TGTGCCAGCAGAGGTACAAACATTCAGTACTTC. Its protein product is CASRGTNIQYF.